These 8 T cell receptor delta chains share one sample of origin, sequenced in a study of γδ T cells in repeated Plasmodium falciparum infection. Gammadelta T cells were flow-sorted from PBMC into Vgamma9/Vdelta2+ and Vdelta2-negative populations for bulk analysis. TCRdb reanalysed the multiplex PCR reads with CATT. Of 93,000 or so delta-chain clones listed, 0.75% to 1% are singletons. The sample taken for sequencing was gamma-delta T cells from blood. The receptors come from a pool of human donors (malaria-infected and uninfected, not separated).

This clone was seen only a few times. This DNA translates differently at residue 11 from the TCRdb protein, which is that of a much larger clone; a read error is likely, and the protein shown is the DNA's own translation. The chain recombines TRDV1 with TRDJ1, with TRDD3 matching 9 bases. TCRdb supplies no J gene; here it was assigned by aligning the nucleotide sequence to germline. The CDR3 consists of 22 residues. Germline V gene sequence: CDR1 TSWWSYY, CDR2 QGS. The V segment lost 0 bases and the J segment 1 base; nucleotides outside the gene matches: 21. CDR3 nucleotides: TGTGCTCTTGGGGAACTGCCAAACCGCCCCGACTGGGGGAACCCCTTCACCGATAAACTCATCTTT. This sequence encodes CALGELPNRPDWGNPFTDKLIF.

In its sample, this clone was seen a few times. The TCRdb record carries a much larger clone's protein, which differs from this DNA's translation at residue 14; a read error is the likely cause, and the protein listed here is the DNA translation. Here the CDR3 reads CALGEPRVGDQYTGKLIF. The DNA of the CDR3 is TGTGCTCTTGGGGAACCAAGAGTGGGGGACCAGTACACCGGTAAACTCATCTTT. The rearrangement joins TRDV1 to TRDJ1; 7 positions match TRDD3. As TCRdb names no J gene, one was assigned here on the basis of a DNA match to germline. The CDR3 loop spans 18 amino acids. Germline CDR1 reads TSWWSYY; CDR2 reads QGS.

This clone was seen a few times. TCRdb's entry gives the protein of a much larger clone, which mismatches this DNA's translation at residue 5, likely from a read error; the protein reported here is translated from the DNA. This chain connects TRDV1 to TRDJ1, with 9 bases fitting TRDD2. Germline V gene lookup returns CDR1 TSWWSYY and CDR2 QGS. The V and J ends lost 4 bases and 0 bases, in that order; junction bases with no gene match: 45. The CDR3 extends over 29 amino acids. The CDR3 bases are TGTGCTCTTGGGGGAGGTATTGGCAGGCGCCCCCCCGGTCCCCTTCCTACACTGACTCGGTACTCATACACCGATAAACTCATCTTT. This sequence encodes CALGGGIGRRPPGPLPTLTRYSYTDKLIF.

This clone was recorded a few times. The junction shows a germline mismatch at one end, possibly a read error. The J gene is TRDJ1, the V gene TRDV1, with TRDD3 matching over 9 bases. CDR3 size: 21 residues. Germline V gene data show CDR1 as TSWWSYY and CDR2 as QGS. The CDR3 region has the DNA TGTGCTCTTGGGGAACTTTATTCCTCCTACACTGGGGGACCGTACACCGATAAACCCATCTTT. It codes for CALGELYSSYTGGPYTDKPIF.

Ten or more counts support this clone. A much more abundant neighbour one base away suggests this may be a read error. CDR3 nucleotide sequence: TGTGCTCTTGGGGAAAGGCCCTACCTTCCAACTGGGGGATACTTCTCCTGGGGCACCCGACAGATGTTTTTC. Protein sequence: CALGERPYLPTGGYFSWGTRQMFF. The J gene is TRDJ3, the V gene TRDV1, with 12 positions matching TRDD3. Germline V lookup: CDR1 TSWWSYY, CDR2 QGS. The CDR3 has 24 amino acids.

As for this clone: This DNA's translation differs at residue 11 from TCRdb's protein, which comes from a much larger clone; a read error is likely, and the protein shown is translated from the DNA. This CDR3 is CACDTVGALTYKLIF. The CDR3 nucleotides read TGTGCCTGTGACACCGTCGGAGCGCTCACCTATAAACTCATCTTT. J is TRDJ1 and V is TRDV2; D uncertain. This CDR3 region has 15 residues. CDR1 and CDR2 from the germline V gene are GEAIGNYY and EKD.

The sample holds many counts of this clone. This likely stems from a read error, as it lies one base from a far larger clone. There is no J gene call, but TRDV2 is given as the V gene. This CDR3 comprises 17 residues. Germline loops: CDR1 GEAIGNYY, CDR2 EKD. The DNA of the CDR3 is TGTGCCTGTGACACAATCGCTCGTCCGGATTACACCGATAAACTCATCTTC. This sequence encodes CACDTIARPDYTDKLIF.

Concerning this clone itself: The amino acid sequence in TCRdb belongs to a much larger clone and departs from this DNA's translation at residue 8, likely a sequencing read error; the sequence shown is translated from the DNA. The chain joins TRAV38-2/DV8 to TRDJ1; TRDD3 matches 9 bases. Here the J gene was assigned by germline matching of the DNA, as TCRdb has none. Germline assignment: CDR1 TSESDYY and CDR2 QEAYKQQN. The CDR3 totals 20 residues. The CDR3 nucleotides are TGTGCGCCCATGGGGCTCCCGGGCTGGGGGATGTACCTGTACACCGATAAACTCATCTTT. The encoded protein is CAPMGLPGWGMYLYTDKLIF.